Listed here is a single TCR beta chain. Sequenced by immunoSEQ multiplex PCR; TCRdb stores in-frame clones only, minus some. The sample lists 250,000 to 300,000 clones; around 90% were seen once. The CDR3 length is 16 residues. The V end was cut by 6 bases, the J end by 4 bases, with 18 bases between. From germline, CDR1 is SGHNT and CDR2 YENEEA. The data are from a study of blood T cell repertoires in COVID-19. Sequenced sample: PBMCs or T cells enriched from blood (not recorded which). V is TRBV11-3 and J is TRBJ1-4; D remains ambiguous. The TCR originated in a woman aged 40-49 years with acute COVID-19. The chain's CDR3 is CASSPKRQADNEKLFF. The DNA of the CDR3 is TGTGCCAGCAGTCCAAAGAGACAAGCCGATAATGAAAAACTGTTTTTT.